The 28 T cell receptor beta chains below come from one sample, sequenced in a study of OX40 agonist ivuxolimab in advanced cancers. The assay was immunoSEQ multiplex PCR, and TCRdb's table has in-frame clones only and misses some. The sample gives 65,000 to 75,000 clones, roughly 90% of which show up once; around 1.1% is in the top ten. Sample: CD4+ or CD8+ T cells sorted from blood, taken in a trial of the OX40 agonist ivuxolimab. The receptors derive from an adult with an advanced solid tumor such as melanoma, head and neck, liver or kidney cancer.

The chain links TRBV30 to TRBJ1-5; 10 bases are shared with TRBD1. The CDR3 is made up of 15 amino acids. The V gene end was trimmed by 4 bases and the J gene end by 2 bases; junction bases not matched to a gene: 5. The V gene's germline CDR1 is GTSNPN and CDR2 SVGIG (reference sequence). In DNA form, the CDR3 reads TGTGCCTGGAACACCGGGACAGGGGGCAATCAGCCCCAGCATTTT. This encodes CAWNTGTGGNQPQHF.

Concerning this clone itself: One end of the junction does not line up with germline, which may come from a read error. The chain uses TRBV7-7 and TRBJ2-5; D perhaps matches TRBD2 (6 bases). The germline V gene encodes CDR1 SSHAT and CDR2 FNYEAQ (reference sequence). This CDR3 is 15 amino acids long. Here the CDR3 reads CASSLVRTNQETQYF. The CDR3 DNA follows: TGTGCTAGCAGCTTAGTACGGACTAACCAAGAGACCCAGTACTTC.

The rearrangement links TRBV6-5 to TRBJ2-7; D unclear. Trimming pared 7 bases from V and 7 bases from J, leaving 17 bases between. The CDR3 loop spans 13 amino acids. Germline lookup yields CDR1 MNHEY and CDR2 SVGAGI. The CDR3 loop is CASNEFRRQEQYF. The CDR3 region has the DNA TGTGCCAGCAATGAATTCCGGCGGCAAGAGCAGTACTTC.

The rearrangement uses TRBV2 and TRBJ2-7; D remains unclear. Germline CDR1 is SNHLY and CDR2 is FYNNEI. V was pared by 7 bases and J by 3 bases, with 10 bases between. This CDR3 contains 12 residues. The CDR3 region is CASNPDGYEQYF. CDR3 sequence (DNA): TGTGCCAGCAACCCTGACGGCTACGAGCAGTACTTC.

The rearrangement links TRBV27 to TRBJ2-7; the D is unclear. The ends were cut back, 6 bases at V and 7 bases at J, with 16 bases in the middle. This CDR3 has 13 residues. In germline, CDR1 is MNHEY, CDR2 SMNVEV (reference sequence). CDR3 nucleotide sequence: TGTGCCAGCAGCCCGCGACCGAGTCGAGAGCAGTACTTC. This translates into CASSPRPSREQYF.

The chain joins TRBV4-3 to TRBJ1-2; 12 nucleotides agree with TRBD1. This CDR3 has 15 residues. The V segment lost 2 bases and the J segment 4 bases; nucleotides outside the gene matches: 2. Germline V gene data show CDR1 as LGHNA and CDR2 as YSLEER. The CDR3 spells CASSQPGQGAYGYTF. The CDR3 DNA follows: TGCGCCAGCAGCCAACCGGGACAGGGGGCCTATGGCTACACCTTC.

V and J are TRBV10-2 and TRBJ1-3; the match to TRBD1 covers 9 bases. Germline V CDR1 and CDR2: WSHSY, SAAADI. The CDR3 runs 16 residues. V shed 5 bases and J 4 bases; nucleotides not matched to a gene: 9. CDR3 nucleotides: TGCGCCAGCAGTTTGGGACAGGGTGTTAGAGGAAACACCATATATTTT. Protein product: CASSLGQGVRGNTIYF.

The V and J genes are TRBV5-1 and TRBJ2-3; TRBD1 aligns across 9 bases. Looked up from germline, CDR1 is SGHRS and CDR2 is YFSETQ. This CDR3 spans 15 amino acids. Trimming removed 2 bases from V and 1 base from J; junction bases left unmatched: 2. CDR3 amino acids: CASSFGTGRTDTQYF. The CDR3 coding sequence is TGCGCCAGCAGCTTTGGGACAGGGCGCACAGATACGCAGTATTTT.

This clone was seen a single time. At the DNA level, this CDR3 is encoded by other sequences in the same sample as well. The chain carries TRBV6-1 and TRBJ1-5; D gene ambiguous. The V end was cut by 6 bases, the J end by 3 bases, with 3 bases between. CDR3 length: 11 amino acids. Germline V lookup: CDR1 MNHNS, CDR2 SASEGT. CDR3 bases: TGTGCCAGCAGCTCCAATCAGCCCCAGCATTTT. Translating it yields CASSSNQPQHF.

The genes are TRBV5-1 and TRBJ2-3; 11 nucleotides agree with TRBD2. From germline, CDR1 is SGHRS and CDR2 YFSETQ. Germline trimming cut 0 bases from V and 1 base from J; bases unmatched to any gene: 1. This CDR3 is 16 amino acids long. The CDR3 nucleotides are TGCGCCAGCAGCTTGGGACTAGCGGGGCGCACAGATACGCAGTATTTT. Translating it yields CASSLGLAGRTDTQYF.

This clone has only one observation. The CDR3 DNA follows: TGTGCCAGCAGTCGGACAGGGGGCGGTGGTGGCTACACCTTC. Amino acids: CASSRTGGGGGYTF. This chain joins TRBV6-1 and TRBJ1-2, with 11 nucleotides matching TRBD1. V lost 5 bases, J lost 7 bases, and 6 bases stayed unmatched. Germline CDR1 reads MNHNS; CDR2 reads SASEGT. The CDR3 is 14 residues long.

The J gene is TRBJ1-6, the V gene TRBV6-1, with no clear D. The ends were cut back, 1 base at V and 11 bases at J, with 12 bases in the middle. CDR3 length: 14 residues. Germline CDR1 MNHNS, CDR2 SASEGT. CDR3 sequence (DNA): TGTGCCAGCAGTGAAGGTTCTGGGGTAGCACCCCTCCACTTT. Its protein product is CASSEGSGVAPLHF.

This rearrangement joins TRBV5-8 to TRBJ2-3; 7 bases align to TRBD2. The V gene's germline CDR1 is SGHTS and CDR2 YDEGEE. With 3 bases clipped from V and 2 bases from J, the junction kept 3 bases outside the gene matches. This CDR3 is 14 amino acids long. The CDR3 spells CASSWGGITDTQYF. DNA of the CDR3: TGTGCCAGCAGCTGGGGGGGGATCACAGATACGCAGTATTTT.

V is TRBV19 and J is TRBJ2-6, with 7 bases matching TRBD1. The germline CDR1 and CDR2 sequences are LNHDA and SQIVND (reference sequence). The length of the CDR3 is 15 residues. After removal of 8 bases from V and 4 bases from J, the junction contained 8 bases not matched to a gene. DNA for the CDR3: TGTGCCAGTGGCCGAAGGGGGCCAGGGGCCAACGTCCTGACTTTC. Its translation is CASGRRGPGANVLTF.

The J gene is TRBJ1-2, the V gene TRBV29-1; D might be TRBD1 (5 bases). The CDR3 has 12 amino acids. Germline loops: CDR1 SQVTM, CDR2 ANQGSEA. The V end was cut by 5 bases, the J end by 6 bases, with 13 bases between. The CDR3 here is CSVLRGIDGYTF. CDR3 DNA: TGCAGCGTTTTGAGGGGAATCGATGGCTACACCTTC.

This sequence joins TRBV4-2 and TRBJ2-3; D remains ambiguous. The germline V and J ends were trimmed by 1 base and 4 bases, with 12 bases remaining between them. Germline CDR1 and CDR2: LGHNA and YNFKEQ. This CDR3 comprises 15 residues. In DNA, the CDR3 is TGTGCCAGCAGCCAAGGATCAAGCGCCGCAGATACGCAGTATTTT. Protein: CASSQGSSAADTQYF.

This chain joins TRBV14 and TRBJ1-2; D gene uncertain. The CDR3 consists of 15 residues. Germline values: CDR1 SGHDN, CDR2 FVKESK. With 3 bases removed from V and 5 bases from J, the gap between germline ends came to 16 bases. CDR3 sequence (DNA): TGTGCCAGCAGCCACCTGGCATGGCAAACGTATGGCTACACCTTC. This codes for CASSHLAWQTYGYTF.

CDR3 DNA: TGTGCCATCAGTGAAGACAGGGGGCTAACTAATGAAAAACTGTTTTTT. Translating it yields CAISEDRGLTNEKLFF. The genes are TRBV10-3 and TRBJ1-4; TRBD1 agrees at 10 bases. Germline loops: CDR1 ENHRY, CDR2 SYGVKD. J gave up 1 base and V 3 bases, and 2 bases lay outside the gene matches. The length of the CDR3 is 16 residues.

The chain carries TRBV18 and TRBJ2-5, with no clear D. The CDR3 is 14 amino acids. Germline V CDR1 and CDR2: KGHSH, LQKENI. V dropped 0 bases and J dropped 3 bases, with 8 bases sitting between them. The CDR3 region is CASSPPDGEETQYF. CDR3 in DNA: TGTGCCAGCTCACCACCGGACGGTGAAGAGACCCAGTACTTC.

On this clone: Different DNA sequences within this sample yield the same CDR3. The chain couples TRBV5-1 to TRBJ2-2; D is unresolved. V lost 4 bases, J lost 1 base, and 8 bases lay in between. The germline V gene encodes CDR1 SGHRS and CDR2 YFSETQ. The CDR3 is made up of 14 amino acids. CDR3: CASSLAVNTGELFF. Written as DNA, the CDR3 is TGCGCCAGCAGCCTTGCCGTGAACACCGGGGAGCTGTTTTTT.

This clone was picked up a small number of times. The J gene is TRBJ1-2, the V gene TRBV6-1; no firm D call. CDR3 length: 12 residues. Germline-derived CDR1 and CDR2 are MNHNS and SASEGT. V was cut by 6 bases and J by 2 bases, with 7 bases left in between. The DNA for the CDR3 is TGTGCCAGCAGACCCGACAACTATGGCTACACCTTC. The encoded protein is CASRPDNYGYTF.

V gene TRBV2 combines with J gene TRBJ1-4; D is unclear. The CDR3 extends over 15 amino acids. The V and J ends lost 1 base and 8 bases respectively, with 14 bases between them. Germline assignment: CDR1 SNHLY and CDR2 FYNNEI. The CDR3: CASSEGIRRGEKLFF. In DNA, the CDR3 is TGTGCCAGCAGTGAAGGTATCCGGAGAGGAGAAAAACTGTTTTTT.

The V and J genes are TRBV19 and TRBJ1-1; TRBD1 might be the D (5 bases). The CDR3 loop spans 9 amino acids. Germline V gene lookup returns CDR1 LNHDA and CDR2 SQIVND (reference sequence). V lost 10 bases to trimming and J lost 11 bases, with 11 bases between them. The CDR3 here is CATQGEAFF. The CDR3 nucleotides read TGTGCCACCCAGGGAGAGGCTTTCTTT.

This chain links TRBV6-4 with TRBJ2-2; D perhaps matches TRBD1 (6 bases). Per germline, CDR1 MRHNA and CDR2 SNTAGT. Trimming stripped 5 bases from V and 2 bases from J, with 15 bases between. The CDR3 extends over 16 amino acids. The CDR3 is CASSQGIQGNTGELFF. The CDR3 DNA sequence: TGTGCCAGCAGTCAGGGGATTCAAGGAAACACCGGGGAGCTGTTTTTT.

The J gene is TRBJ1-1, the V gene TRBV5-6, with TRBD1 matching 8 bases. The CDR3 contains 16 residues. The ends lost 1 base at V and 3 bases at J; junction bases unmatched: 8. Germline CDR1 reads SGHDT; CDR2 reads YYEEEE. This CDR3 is CASSLMTGAWYTEAFF. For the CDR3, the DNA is TGTGCCAGCAGCTTGATGACAGGGGCTTGGTACACTGAAGCTTTCTTT.

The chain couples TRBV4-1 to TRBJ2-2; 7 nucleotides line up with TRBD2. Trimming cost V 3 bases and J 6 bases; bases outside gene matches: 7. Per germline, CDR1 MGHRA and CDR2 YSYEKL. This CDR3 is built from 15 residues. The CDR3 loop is CASSQAGVLPGELFF. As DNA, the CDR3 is TGCGCCAGCAGCCAGGCGGGGGTGCTACCCGGGGAGCTGTTTTTT.

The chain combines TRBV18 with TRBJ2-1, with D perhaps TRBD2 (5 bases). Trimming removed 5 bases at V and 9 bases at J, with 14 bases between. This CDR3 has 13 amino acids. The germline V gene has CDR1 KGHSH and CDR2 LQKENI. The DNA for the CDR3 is TGTGCCAGCTCATCCCTTACAAGCGGTGAGCAGTTCTTC. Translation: CASSSLTSGEQFF. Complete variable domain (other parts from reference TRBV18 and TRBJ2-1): NAGVMQNPRHLVRRRGQEARLRCSPMKGHSHVYWYRQLPEEGLKFMVYLQKENIIDESGMPKERFSAEFPKEGPSILRIQQVVRGDSAAYFCASSSLTSGEQFFGPGTRLTVL.

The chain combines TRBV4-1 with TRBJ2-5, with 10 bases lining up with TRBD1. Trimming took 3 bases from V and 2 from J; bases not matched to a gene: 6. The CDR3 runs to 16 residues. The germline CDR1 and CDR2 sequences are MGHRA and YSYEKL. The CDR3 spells CASSQTGGPLQETQYF. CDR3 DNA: TGCGCCAGCAGCCAGACAGGGGGCCCACTTCAAGAGACCCAGTACTTC.